This is a list of T cell receptor beta chains from one sample in a study of T cells in Graves' hyperthyroidism and ophthalmopathy. TCRdb recomputed calls from the multiplex PCR reads with MiXCR, one row per CDR3 protein. The sample carries about 640,000 distinct CDR3 sequences, about 14% recorded once. Sequencing input: blood. These receptors originate from a woman aged 45-65 years with Graves' ophthalmopathy. CDR3s include the opening cysteine and the closing phenylalanine or tryptophan. A D gene is named only where the DNA matches it firmly. Rows give clone size only sometimes, using once, few, many, or a class for an expanded clone.

size	length	V	J	D	CDR3	DNA
few	14	TRBV27	TRBJ1-5	NA	CASNIKYSNQPQHF	TGTGCCAGCAATATAAAATATAGCAATCAGCCCCAGCATTTT
NA	13	TRBV7-6	TRBJ1-1	NA	CASSLAGGLEAFF	TGTGCCAGCAGCTTAGCGGGGGGGCTCGAAGCTTTCTTT
many	16	TRBV11-2	TRBJ2-2	TRBD2	CASSVAGGSGTGELFF	TGTGCCAGCAGCGTCGCGGGAGGATCGGGCACCGGGGAGCTGTTTTTT
many	15	TRBV4-3	TRBJ1-1	NA	CASSQEGTYDTEAFF	TGCGCCAGCAGCCAAGAAGGGACCTACGACACTGAAGCTTTCTTT
few	16	TRBV7-3	TRBJ2-7	TRBD2	CASSLTGGRGSYEQYF	TGTGCCAGCAGCTTAACCGGCGGGAGGGGATCCTACGAGCAGTACTTC
many	14	TRBV18	TRBJ2-3	NA	CASSPSLSTDTQYF	TGTGCCAGCTCACCATCCTTAAGCACAGATACGCAGTATTTT
few	20	TRBV25-1	TRBJ2-5	NA	CASSERLRPRVGIHQETQYF	TGTGCCAGCAGTGAAAGGCTTCGTCCCAGGGTAGGGATCCACCAAGAGACCCAGTACTTC
many	18	TRBV7-6	TRBJ1-1	TRBD1	CASSTEWTGRSRPTEAFF	TGTGCCAGCAGCACAGAATGGACAGGGAGAAGCCGACCCACTGAAGCTTTCTTT
many	14	TRBV28	TRBJ2-7	NA	CASSLFLPAYEQYF	TGTGCCAGCAGTTTATTTCTCCCCGCCTACGAGCAGTACTTC
many	15	TRBV10-3	TRBJ2-7	TRBD2	CAISKTSGSSYEQYF	TGTGCCATCAGTAAGACTAGCGGGAGCTCCTACGAGCAGTACTTC
many	15	TRBV7-9	TRBJ2-7	NA	CASSRLGLPSYEQYF	TGTGCCAGCAGCCGACTGGGACTCCCCTCCTACGAGCAGTACTTC
many	14	TRBV2	TRBJ2-1	NA	CASRSGLGYNEQFF	TGTGCCAGCAGAAGCGGGCTTGGCTACAATGAGCAGTTCTTC
NA	16	TRBV2	TRBJ2-1	NA	CASSVGRVVSYNEQFF	TGTGCCAGCAGCGTCGGTAGGGTGGTCTCCTACAATGAGCAGTTCTTC
NA	15	TRBV7-8	TRBJ2-6	NA	CASSPTRSGANVLTF	TGTGCCAGCAGCCCCACTCGCTCTGGGGCCAACGTCCTGACTTTC
NA	14	TRBV9	TRBJ2-1	TRBD2	CASSAGLANNEQFF	TGTGCCAGCAGCGCAGGACTAGCGAACAATGAGCAGTTCTTC
many	13	TRBV27	TRBJ1-4	NA	CASSLYFNEKLFF	TGTGCCAGCAGTTTATACTTTAATGAAAAACTGTTTTTT
NA	15	TRBV20-1	TRBJ2-3	TRBD2	CSASLLAGGADTQYF	TGCAGTGCTAGTTTATTAGCGGGAGGGGCAGATACGCAGTATTTT
NA	13	TRBV2	TRBJ2-1	TRBD2	CASSTGLDNEQFF	TGTGCCAGCAGTACAGGACTAGACAATGAGCAGTTCTTC
once	15	TRBV14	TRBJ2-7	NA	CASSQDLGQGYEQYF	TGTGCCAGCAGCCAAGATCTAGGGCAGGGCTACGAGCAGTACTTC
NA	17	TRBV12-5	TRBJ2-4	NA	CATPPPRDEGAKNIQYF	TGTGCTACGCCACCCCCCCGGGACGAAGGAGCCAAAAACATTCAGTACTTC
many	16	TRBV15	TRBJ2-5	NA	CATSRGETAMGETQYF	TGTGCCACCAGCAGAGGCGAGACAGCAATGGGGGAGACCCAGTACTTC
NA	13	TRBV20-1	TRBJ1-4	NA	CSAPEPPSEKLFF	TGCAGTGCTCCAGAGCCGCCAAGTGAAAAACTGTTTTTT
NA	16	TRBV29-1	TRBJ1-3	TRBD1	CSVAKTGAASGNTIYF	TGCAGCGTGGCAAAGACAGGGGCCGCCTCTGGAAACACCATATATTTT
many	16	TRBV27	TRBJ2-1	NA	CASSLIGSSSYNEQFF	TGTGCCAGCAGTTTAATCGGGAGTAGCTCCTACAATGAGCAGTTCTTC
many	17	TRBV7-3	TRBJ2-1	NA	CASSLTGNGRSYNEQFF	TGTGCCAGCAGCTTAACGGGCAACGGGAGATCCTACAATGAGCAGTTCTTC
many	13	TRBV10-3	TRBJ2-7	NA	CAIGNRDNYEQYF	TGTGCCATCGGTAACCGGGACAACTACGAGCAGTACTTC
NA	15	TRBV4-3	TRBJ2-7	TRBD1	CASSQLDRDNYEQYF	TGCGCCAGCAGCCAGCTGGACAGGGATAACTACGAGCAGTACTTC
few	14	TRBV9	TRBJ1-1	NA	CASSVAGRVTEAFF	TGTGCCAGCAGCGTAGCTGGGAGGGTAACTGAAGCTTTCTTT
few	15	TRBV19	TRBJ2-3	NA	CASSTRTESTDTQYF	TGTGCCAGTAGCACCCGGACGGAGAGCACAGATACGCAGTATTTT
many	13	TRBV7-9	TRBJ1-4	NA	CASSLGVGRKLFF	TGTGCCAGCAGCTTAGGGGTTGGAAGGAAACTGTTTTTT
many	12	TRBV28	TRBJ2-5	NA	CASSRRQETQYF	TGTGCCAGCAGTCGGAGACAAGAGACCCAGTACTTC
many	16	TRBV7-2	TRBJ2-6	NA	CASSLNPQRGANVLTF	TGTGCCAGCAGCTTAAACCCCCAACGGGGGGCCAACGTCCTGACTTTC
many	14	TRBV11-2	TRBJ1-1	NA	CASSLSIGSREAFF	TGTGCCAGCAGCTTAAGTATCGGGAGCCGTGAAGCTTTCTTT
many	15	TRBV7-2	TRBJ1-6	NA	CASSGAPGGYSPLHF	TGTGCCAGCAGCGGGGCCCCTGGCGGTTATTCACCCCTCCACTTT
NA	15	TRBV15	TRBJ1-2	NA	CATSTPSGPPAGYTF	TGTGCCACCAGCACCCCATCGGGCCCACCGGCAGGCTACACCTTC
NA	15	TRBV4-3	TRBJ2-6	NA	CASSQAPSEANVLTF	TGCGCCAGCAGCCAAGCCCCCTCCGAGGCCAACGTCCTGACTTTC
many	16	TRBV6-6	TRBJ2-1	TRBD1	CASSYTKLRQGNEQFF	TGTGCCAGCAGTTACACCAAGTTAAGACAGGGCAATGAGCAGTTCTTC
few	16	TRBV27	TRBJ2-1	TRBD2	CASSPQLAGGYNEQFF	TGTGCCAGCAGTCCCCAACTAGCGGGAGGATACAATGAGCAGTTCTTC
many	16	TRBV28	TRBJ1-5	NA	CASSFRAQGSNQPQHF	TGTGCCAGCAGTTTCCGGGCTCAGGGATCCAATCAGCCCCAGCATTTT
many	15	TRBV20-1	TRBJ2-7	NA	CSAPQGGGRPYEQYF	TGCAGTGCTCCACAGGGAGGCGGGAGACCCTACGAGCAGTACTTC
NA	13	TRBV29-1	TRBJ2-1	NA	CSVESESYNEQFF	TGCAGCGTTGAGTCTGAATCCTACAATGAGCAGTTCTTC